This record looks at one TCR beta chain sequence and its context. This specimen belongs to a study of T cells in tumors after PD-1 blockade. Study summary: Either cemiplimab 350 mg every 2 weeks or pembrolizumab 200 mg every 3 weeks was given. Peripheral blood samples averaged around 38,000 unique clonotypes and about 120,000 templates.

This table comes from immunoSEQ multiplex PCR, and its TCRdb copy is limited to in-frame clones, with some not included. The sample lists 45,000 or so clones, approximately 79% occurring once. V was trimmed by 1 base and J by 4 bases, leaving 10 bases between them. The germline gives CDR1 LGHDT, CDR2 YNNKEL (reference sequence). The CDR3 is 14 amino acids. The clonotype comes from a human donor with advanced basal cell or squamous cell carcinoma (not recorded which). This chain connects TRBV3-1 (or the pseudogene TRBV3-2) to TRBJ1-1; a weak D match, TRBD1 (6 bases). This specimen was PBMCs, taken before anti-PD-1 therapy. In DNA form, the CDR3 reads TGTGCCAGCAGCCAAGTATTAGGGGGCACTGAAGCTTTCTTT. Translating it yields CASSQVLGGTEAFF.